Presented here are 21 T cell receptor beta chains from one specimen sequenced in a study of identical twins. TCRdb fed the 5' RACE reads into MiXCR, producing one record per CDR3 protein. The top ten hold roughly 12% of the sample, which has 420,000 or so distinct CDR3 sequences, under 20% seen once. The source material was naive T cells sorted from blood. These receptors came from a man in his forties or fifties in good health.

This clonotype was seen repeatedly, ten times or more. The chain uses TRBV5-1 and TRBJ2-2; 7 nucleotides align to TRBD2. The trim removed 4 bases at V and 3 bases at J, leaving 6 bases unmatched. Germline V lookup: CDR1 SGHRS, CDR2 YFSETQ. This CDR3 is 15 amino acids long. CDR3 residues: CASSGGRADTGELFF. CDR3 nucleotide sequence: TGCGCCAGCAGCGGTGGGAGGGCGGACACCGGGGAGCTGTTTTTT.

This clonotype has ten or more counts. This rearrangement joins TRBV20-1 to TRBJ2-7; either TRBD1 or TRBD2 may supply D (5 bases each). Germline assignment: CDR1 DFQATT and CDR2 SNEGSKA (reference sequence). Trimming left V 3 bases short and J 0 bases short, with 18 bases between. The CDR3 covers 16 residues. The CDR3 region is CSASGNRDPGSYEQYF. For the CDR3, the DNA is TGCAGTGCTAGTGGAAACCGGGACCCAGGCTCCTACGAGCAGTACTTC.

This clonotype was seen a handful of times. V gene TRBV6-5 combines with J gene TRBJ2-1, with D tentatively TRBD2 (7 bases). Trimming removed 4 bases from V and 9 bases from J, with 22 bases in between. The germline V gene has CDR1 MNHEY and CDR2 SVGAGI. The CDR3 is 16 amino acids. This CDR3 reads CASSLGGDLGYREQFF. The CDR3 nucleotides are TGTGCCAGCAGTTTAGGGGGGGACTTAGGCTACCGTGAGCAGTTCTTC.

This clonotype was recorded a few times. CDR3 nucleotides: TGTGCCAGCAGCGCGGACAGACCCTCGAACACCGGGGAGCTGTTTTTT. Its translation: CASSADRPSNTGELFF. This chain joins TRBV5-5 and TRBJ2-2, with a weak D call TRBD1 (6 bases). CDR3 size: 16 residues. V was trimmed by 4 bases and J by 0 bases, leaving 13 bases between them. Germline V gene data show CDR1 as SGHKS and CDR2 as YYEKEE (reference sequence).

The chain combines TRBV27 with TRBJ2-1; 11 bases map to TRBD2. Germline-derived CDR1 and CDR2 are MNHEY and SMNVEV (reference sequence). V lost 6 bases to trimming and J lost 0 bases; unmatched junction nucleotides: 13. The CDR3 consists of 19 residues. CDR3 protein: CASRPLAGGETSSYNEQFF. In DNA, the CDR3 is TGTGCCAGCAGGCCCCTAGCGGGAGGCGAGACGAGCTCCTACAATGAGCAGTTCTTC.

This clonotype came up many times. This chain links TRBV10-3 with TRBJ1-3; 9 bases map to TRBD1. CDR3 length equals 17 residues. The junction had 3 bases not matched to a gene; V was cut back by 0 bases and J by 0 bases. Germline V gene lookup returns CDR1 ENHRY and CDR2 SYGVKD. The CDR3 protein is CAISESRDRASGNTIYF. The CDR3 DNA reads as TGTGCCATCAGTGAGTCGCGGGACAGGGCCTCTGGAAACACCATATATTTT.

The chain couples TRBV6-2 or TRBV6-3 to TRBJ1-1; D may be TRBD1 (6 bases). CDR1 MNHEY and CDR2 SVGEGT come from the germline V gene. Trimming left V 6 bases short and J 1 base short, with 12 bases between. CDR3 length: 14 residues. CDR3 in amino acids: CASRNGQRNTEAFF. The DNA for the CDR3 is TGTGCCAGCAGGAATGGACAGAGGAACACTGAAGCTTTCTTT.

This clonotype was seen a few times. The CDR3 loop is CSVGRGAPDTQYF. CDR3 nucleotides: TGCAGCGTGGGGCGGGGGGCCCCAGATACGCAGTATTTT. The rearrangement joins TRBV29-1 to TRBJ2-3, with 8 bases matching TRBD2. Germline loops: CDR1 SQVTM, CDR2 ANQGSEA. The junction had 6 bases not matched to a gene; V was cut back by 6 bases and J by 4 bases. The CDR3 extends over 13 amino acids.

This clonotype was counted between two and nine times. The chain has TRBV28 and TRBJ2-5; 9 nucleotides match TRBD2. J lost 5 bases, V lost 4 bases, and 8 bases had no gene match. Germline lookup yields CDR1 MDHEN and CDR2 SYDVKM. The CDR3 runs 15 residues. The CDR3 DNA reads TGTGCCAGCAGTTCTATAGCGGGGGCCGGGGAGACCCAGTACTTC. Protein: CASSSIAGAGETQYF.

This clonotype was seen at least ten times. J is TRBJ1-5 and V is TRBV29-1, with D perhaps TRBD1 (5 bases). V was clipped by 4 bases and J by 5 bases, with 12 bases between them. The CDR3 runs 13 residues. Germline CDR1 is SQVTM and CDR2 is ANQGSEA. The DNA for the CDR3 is TGCAGCGTTGGGAGGGGACCCGATCAGCCCCAGCATTTT. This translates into CSVGRGPDQPQHF. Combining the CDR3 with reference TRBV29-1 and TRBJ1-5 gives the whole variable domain SAVISQKPSRDICQRGTSLTIQCQVDSQVTMMFWYRQQPGQSLTLIATANQGSEATYESGFVIDKFPISRPNLTFSTLTVSNMSPEDSSIYLCSVGRGPDQPQHFGDGTRLSIL.

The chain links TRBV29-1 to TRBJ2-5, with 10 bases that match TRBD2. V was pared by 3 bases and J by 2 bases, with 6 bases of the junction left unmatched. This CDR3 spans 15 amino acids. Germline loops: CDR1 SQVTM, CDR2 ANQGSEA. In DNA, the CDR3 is TGCAGCGTTGATTACAGCGGGGGGGGTCAAGAGACCCAGTACTTC. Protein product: CSVDYSGGGQETQYF.

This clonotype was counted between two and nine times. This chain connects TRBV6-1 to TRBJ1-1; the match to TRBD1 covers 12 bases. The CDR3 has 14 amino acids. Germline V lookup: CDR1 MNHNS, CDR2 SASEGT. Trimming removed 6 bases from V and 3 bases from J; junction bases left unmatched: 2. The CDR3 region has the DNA TGTGCCAGCAGGGGACAGGGGGCTCACACTGAAGCTTTCTTT. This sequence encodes CASRGQGAHTEAFF.

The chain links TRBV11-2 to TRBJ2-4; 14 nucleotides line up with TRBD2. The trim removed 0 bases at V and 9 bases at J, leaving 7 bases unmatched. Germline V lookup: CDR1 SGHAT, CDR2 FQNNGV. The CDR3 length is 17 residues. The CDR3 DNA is TGTGCCAGCAGCTTAGATCGGACTAGCGGGAGGTTGGGCATTCAGTACTTC. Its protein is CASSLDRTSGRLGIQYF.

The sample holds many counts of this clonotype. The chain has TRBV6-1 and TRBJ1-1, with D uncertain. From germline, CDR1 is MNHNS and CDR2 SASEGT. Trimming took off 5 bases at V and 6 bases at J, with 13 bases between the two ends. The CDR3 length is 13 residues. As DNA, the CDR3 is TGTGCCAGCAGTCGGAGGTGGTTCGCTGAAGCTTTCTTT. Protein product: CASSRRWFAEAFF.

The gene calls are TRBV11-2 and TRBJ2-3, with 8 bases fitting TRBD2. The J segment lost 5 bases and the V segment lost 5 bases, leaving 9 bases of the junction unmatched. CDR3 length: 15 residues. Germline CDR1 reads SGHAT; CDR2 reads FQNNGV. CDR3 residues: CASSPQILAGDTQYF. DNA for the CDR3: TGTGCCAGCAGCCCCCAGATCCTAGCGGGAGATACGCAGTATTTT.

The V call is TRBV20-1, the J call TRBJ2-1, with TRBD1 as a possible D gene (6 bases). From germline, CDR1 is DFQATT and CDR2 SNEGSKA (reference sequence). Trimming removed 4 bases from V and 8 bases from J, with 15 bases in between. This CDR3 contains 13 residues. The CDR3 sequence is CSAIQGRFDEQFF. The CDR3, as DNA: TGCAGTGCTATACAGGGAAGGTTCGATGAGCAGTTCTTC.

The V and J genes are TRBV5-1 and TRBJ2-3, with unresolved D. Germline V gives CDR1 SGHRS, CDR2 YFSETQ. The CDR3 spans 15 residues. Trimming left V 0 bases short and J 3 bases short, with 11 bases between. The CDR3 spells CASSLGIPSTDTQYF. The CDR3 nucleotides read TGCGCCAGCAGCTTGGGGATCCCCTCTACAGATACGCAGTATTTT. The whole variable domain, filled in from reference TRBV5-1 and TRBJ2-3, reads KAGVTQTPRYLIKTRGQQVTLSCSPISGHRSVSWYQQTPGQGLQFLFEYFSETQRNKGNFPGRFSGRQFSNSRSEMNVSTLELGDSALYLCASSLGIPSTDTQYFGPGTRLTVL.

The CDR3: CASRGTNNEQFF. CDR3 coding DNA: TGTGCCAGCAGGGGCACGAACAATGAGCAGTTCTTC. The chain is built from TRBV2 and TRBJ2-1; D not resolved. Trimming cost V 6 bases and J 5 bases, with 8 bases left between them. This CDR3 is built from 12 residues. From germline, CDR1 is SNHLY and CDR2 FYNNEI.

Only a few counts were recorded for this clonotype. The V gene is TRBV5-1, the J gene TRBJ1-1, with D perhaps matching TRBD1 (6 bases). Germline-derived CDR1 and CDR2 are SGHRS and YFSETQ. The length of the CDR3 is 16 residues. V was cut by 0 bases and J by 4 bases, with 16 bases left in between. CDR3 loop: CASSLAQQGRSTEAFF. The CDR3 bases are TGCGCCAGCAGCTTGGCCCAACAGGGAAGGAGCACTGAAGCTTTCTTT.

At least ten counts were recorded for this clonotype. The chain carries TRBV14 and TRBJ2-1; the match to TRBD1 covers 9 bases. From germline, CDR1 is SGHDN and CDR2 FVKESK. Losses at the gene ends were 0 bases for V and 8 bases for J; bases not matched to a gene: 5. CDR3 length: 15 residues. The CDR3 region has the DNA TGTGCCAGCAGCCAAGAGGGGACAGGGTTCGATGAGCAGTTCTTC. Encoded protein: CASSQEGTGFDEQFF. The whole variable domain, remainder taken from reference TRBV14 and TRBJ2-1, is EAGVTQFPSHSVIEKGQTVTLRCDPISGHDNLYWYRRVMGKEIKFLLHFVKESKQDESGMPNNRFLAERTGGTYSTLKVQPAELEDSGVYFCASSQEGTGFDEQFFGPGTRLTVL.

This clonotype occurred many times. The CDR3 reads CASSTDIQETQYF. CDR3 in DNA: TGTGCCAGCAGCACGGACATACAAGAGACCCAGTACTTC. This sequence joins TRBV28 and TRBJ2-5, with D tentatively TRBD1 (5 bases). The CDR3 has 13 amino acids. Per germline, CDR1 MDHEN and CDR2 SYDVKM. The ends were cut back, 6 bases at V and 2 bases at J, with 10 bases in the middle. The full variable domain, with the rest looked up from reference TRBV28 and TRBJ2-5, is DVKVTQSSRYLVKRTGEKVFLECVQDMDHENMFWYRQDPGLGLRLIYFSYDVKMKEKGDIPEGYSVSREKKERFSLILESASTNQTSMYLCASSTDIQETQYFGPGTRLLVL.